The 6 T cell receptor beta chains listed next were all sequenced from one sample in a study of OX40 agonist ivuxolimab in advanced cancers. Library construction relied on the immunoSEQ multiplex PCR assay. Imported from immuneACCESS, the table was reduced by TCRdb to in-frame sequences with V and J called. These copies leave out some clones; in studies compared against another copy, an unresolved V gene accounts for under half, and the cause of the remainder is not known. For this sample the table gives about 43,000 clones, of which around 86% were detected only once. The top ten hold about 16% of the sample. Specimen: CD4+ or CD8+ T cells sorted from blood, collected in a trial of the OX40 agonist ivuxolimab. The receptors shown here come from an adult with an advanced solid tumor such as melanoma, head and neck, liver or kidney cancer.

This chain joins TRBV28 and TRBJ2-7; 9 bases fit TRBD1. Per germline, CDR1 MDHEN and CDR2 SYDVKM. Losses at the gene ends were 6 bases for V and 3 bases for J; bases not matched to a gene: 6. This CDR3 spans 14 amino acids. The chain's CDR3 is CASSYGQGYYEQYF. The CDR3 DNA reads TGTGCCAGCAGCTATGGACAGGGGTACTACGAGCAGTACTTC.

CDR3 sequence: CASSLLHSQGANTEAFF. For the CDR3, the DNA is TGTGCCAGCAGTTTACTTCATTCGCAGGGGGCCAACACTGAAGCTTTCTTT. The rearrangement links TRBV27 to TRBJ1-1; 8 positions agree with TRBD1. The germline V gene encodes CDR1 MNHEY and CDR2 SMNVEV (reference sequence). V was clipped by 2 bases and J by 2 bases; unmatched bases: 10. This CDR3 spans 17 amino acids.

The CDR3 loop reads CASSYGVEVSYEQYF. The CDR3 nucleotides read TGTGCCAGCAGTTACGGGGTAGAAGTCTCCTACGAGCAGTACTTC. J is TRBJ2-7 and V is TRBV6-5; no definite D call. The V end was cut by 2 bases, the J end by 0 bases, with 11 bases between. From germline, CDR1 is MNHEY and CDR2 SVGAGI. The CDR3 spans 15 residues.

The V gene is TRBV2, the J gene TRBJ2-5; D is possibly TRBD1 (6 bases). The CDR3 has 16 amino acids. Germline assignment: CDR1 SNHLY and CDR2 FYNNEI. V was trimmed by 3 bases and J by 5 bases, leaving 19 bases between them. The CDR3 protein is CASSDYRVVTSETQYF. DNA of the CDR3: TGTGCCAGCAGTGACTACAGGGTTGTCACAAGTGAGACCCAGTACTTC.

The chain is built from TRBV13 and TRBJ2-7, with 13 bases identical to TRBD2. This CDR3 spans 16 amino acids. Per germline, CDR1 PRHDT and CDR2 FYEKMQ (reference sequence). V was pared by 4 bases and J by 2 bases, with 5 bases of the junction left unmatched. CDR3: CASSSGTSGAPYEQYF. The CDR3 region has the DNA TGTGCCAGCAGCTCCGGGACTAGCGGGGCTCCCTACGAGCAGTACTTC.

The rearrangement uses TRBV27 and TRBJ2-7; TRBD2 agrees at 7 bases. Per germline, CDR1 MNHEY and CDR2 SMNVEV (reference sequence). After removal of 6 bases from V and 0 bases from J, the junction contained 8 bases not matched to a gene. This CDR3 comprises 15 residues. The CDR3 is CASRIGGSPSYEQYF. The CDR3 DNA is TGTGCCAGCAGAATCGGGGGGTCTCCCTCCTACGAGCAGTACTTC.